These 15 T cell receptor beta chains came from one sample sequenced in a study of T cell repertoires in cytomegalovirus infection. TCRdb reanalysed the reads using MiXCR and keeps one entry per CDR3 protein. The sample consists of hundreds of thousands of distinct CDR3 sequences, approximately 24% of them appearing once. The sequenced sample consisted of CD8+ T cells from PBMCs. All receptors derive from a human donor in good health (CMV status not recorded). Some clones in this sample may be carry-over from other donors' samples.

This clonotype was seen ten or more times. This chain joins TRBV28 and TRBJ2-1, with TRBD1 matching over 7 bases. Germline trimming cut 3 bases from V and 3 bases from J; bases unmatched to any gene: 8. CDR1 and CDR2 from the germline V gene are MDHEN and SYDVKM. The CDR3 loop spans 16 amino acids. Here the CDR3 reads CASSLDRDRVYNEQFF. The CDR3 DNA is TGTGCCAGCAGTTTGGACCGGGACAGAGTCTACAATGAGCAGTTCTTC.

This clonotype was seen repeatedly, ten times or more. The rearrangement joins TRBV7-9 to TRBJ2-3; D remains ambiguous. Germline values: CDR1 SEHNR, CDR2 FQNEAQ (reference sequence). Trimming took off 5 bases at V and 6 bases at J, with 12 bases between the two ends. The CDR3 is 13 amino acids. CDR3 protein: CASSPLNGDTQYF. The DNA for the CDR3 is TGTGCCAGCAGCCCCCTAAATGGTGATACGCAGTATTTT.

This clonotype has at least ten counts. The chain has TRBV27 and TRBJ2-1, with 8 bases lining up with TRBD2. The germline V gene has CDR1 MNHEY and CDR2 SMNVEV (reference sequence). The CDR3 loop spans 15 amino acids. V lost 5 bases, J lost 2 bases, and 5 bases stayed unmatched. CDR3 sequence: CASSPGTRPYNEQFF. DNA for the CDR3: TGTGCCAGCAGTCCCGGGACTAGGCCCTACAATGAGCAGTTCTTC.

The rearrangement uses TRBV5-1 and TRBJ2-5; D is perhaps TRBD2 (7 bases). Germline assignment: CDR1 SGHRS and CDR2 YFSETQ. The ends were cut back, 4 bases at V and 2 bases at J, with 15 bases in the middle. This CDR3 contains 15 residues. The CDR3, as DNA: TGCGCCAGCAGCCCCGTGGGGGGGCCACAAGAGACCCAGTACTTC. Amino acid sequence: CASSPVGGPQETQYF.

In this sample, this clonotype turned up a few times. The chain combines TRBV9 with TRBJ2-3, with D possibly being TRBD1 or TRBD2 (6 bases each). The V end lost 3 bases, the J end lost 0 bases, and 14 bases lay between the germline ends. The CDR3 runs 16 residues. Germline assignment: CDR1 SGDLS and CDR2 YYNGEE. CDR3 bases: TGTGCCAGCAGCGGAGGGGGGTGGGAAAGCACAGATACGCAGTATTTT. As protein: CASSGGGWESTDTQYF.

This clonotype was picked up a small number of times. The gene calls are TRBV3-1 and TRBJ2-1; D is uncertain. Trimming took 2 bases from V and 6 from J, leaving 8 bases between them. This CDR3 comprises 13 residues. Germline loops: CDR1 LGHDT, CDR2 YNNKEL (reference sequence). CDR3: CASSQPYGNEQFF. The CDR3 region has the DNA TGTGCCAGCAGCCAACCCTACGGCAATGAGCAGTTCTTC.

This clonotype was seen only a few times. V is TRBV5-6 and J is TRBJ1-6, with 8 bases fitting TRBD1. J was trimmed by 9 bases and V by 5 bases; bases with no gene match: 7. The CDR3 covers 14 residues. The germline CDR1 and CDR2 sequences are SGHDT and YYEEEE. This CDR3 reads CASSSGTGSSPLHF. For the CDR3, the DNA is TGTGCCAGCAGTTCCGGGACAGGTAGTTCACCCCTCCACTTT.

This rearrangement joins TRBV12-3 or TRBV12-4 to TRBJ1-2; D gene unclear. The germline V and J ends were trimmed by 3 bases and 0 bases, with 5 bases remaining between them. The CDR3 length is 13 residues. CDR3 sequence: CASSFPANYGYTF. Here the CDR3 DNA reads TGTGCCAGCAGTTTTCCAGCTAACTATGGCTACACCTTC.

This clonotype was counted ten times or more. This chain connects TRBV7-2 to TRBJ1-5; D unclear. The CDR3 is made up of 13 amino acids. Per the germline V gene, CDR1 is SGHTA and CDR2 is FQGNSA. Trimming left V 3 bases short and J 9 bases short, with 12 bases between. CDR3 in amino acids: CASSFGSSGPQHF. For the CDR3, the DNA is TGTGCCAGCAGCTTCGGTTCGTCCGGGCCCCAGCATTTT.

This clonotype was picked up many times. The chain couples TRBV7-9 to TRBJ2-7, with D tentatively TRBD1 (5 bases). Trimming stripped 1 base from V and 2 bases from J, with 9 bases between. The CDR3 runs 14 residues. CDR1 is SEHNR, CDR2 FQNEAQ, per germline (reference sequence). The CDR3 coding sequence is TGTGCCAGCAGCTTAGAAGGGGAAGCCTACGAGCAGTACTTC. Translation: CASSLEGEAYEQYF.

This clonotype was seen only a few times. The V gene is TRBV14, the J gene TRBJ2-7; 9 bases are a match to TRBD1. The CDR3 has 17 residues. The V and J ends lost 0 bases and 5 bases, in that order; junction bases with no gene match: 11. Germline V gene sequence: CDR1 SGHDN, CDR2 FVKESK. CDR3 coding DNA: TGTGCCAGCAGCCAAGATTGGGACAGGGCAATGTCGGACGAGCAGTACTTC. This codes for CASSQDWDRAMSDEQYF.

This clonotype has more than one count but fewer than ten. This CDR3 reads CASSATREQFF. The CDR3 region has the DNA TGTGCCAGCAGCGCGACTCGGGAGCAGTTCTTC. The rearrangement links TRBV9 to TRBJ2-1; D gene ambiguous. V was shortened by 3 bases and J by 10 bases, with 8 bases between the two germline ends. The CDR3 has 11 residues. Per the germline V gene, CDR1 is SGDLS and CDR2 is YYNGEE.

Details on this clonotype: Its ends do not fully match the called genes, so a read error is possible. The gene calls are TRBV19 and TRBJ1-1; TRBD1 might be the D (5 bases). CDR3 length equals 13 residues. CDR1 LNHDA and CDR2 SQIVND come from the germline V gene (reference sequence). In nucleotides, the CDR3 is TGTGCCAGTAGTCCCGGGGGTGGCACTGAAGCTTCCTTT. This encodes CASSPGGGTEASF.

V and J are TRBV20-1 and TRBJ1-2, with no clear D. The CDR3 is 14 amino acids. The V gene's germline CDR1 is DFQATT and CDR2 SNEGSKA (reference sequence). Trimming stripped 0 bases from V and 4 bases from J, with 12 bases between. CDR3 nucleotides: TGCAGTGCTAGAGAACTAGAAGGACTCTATGGCTACACCTTC. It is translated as CSARELEGLYGYTF.

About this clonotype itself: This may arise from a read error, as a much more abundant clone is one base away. CDR3 protein: CVSTDLSSYEQYF. CDR3 bases: TGCGTCAGCACCGACCTTAGCTCCTACGAGCAGTACTTC. The chain links TRBV10-2 to TRBJ2-7, with D uncertain. This CDR3 has 13 amino acids. From germline, CDR1 is WSHSY and CDR2 SAAADI.